This T cell receptor beta chain was obtained from a study of vaccination and CD4 T cells after COVID-19. CD4+ T cells that had been cultured provided DNA sequenced with the Oncomine TCR Beta short-read assay. Via MiXCR, TCRdb re-called the PCR reads, giving one row per CDR3 protein. This sample has 7,000 to 9,000 distinct CDR3 sequences, with around 50% found just once. On this clonotype: Its specificity is unknown.

Sample treatment: approximately nine-day PBMC culture with coronavirus spike peptide pools or control peptides (ViraFEST assay). The unexposed donor provided CD4+ T cells, which were taken before the COVID-19 pandemic (2011-2018). With 2 bases removed from V and 3 bases from J, the gap between germline ends came to 8 bases. The germline CDR1 and CDR2 sequences are DFQATT and SNEGSKA (reference sequence). CDR3 size: 14 residues. The sequencing input was CD4+ T cells from blood, cultured in vitro. The chain couples TRBV20-1 to TRBJ1-6; D gene uncertain. This receptor was obtained from a human donor in good health. Here the CDR3 DNA reads TGCAGTGCTAGATCAGGAGGCTATAATTCACCCCTCCACTTT. It codes for CSARSGGYNSPLHF.